This T cell receptor (beta chain) derives from a study of cytomegalovirus exposure and HLA in healthy donors. Overall study findings and caveats: A later analysis linked around 15,000 TCR beta sequences to HLA alleles at 0.05 false discovery rate. Reportedly, cytomegalovirus status was diagnosed with high sensitivity and specificity.

Vbeta (60) and Jbeta (13) primers were used in the PCR. Original data processing: The count from a later analysis was about 80 million unique TCR beta chains, some 10 million of them shared. Clones were read by immunoSEQ multiplex PCR, and TCRdb kept only the in-frame ones, dropping some. The V and J calls and clone size were taken over from that table, and D and trimming were inferred from the DNA. The repertoire table contains some 130,000 clones. As for this clone: As yet, its antigen is unknown.

This CDR3 has 14 amino acids. Germline V gives CDR1 SNHLY, CDR2 FYNNEI. V was trimmed by 8 bases and J by 0 bases, leaving 13 bases between them. This receptor was identified in a woman in her 40s in good health and CMV-seropositive. The material sequenced was PBMCs. The chain recombines TRBV2 with TRBJ2-5, with D possibly being TRBD2 (6 bases). This CDR3 reads CASGRRRNQETQYF. The DNA for the CDR3 is TGTGCCAGCGGGAGGAGACGGAACCAAGAGACCCAGTACTTC.